This TCR beta chain came from a study of T cell responses to AZD1222 COVID-19 vaccine. Data came from immunoSEQ multiplex PCR; TCRdb stores just in-frame clones and leaves some out. The top ten hold 1.7% of the sample, which has over 200,000 clones, about 94% seen once. As for this clone: What it recognizes is unknown.

Study-wide points: Only 5 or 6 people who got AZD1222 tested seropositive at baseline. Across the whole spike, CD4 TCRs peaked at regions 160-218 and 743-854. Donors were chiefly white British, with a greater number of females, and clonal diversity was perhaps underestimated. Spike-specific TCR breadth rose after two AZD1222 doses, and depth rose as well.

The CDR3 spans 14 residues. Per germline, CDR1 LGHDT and CDR2 YNNKEL (reference sequence). The germline V and J ends were trimmed by 1 base and 13 bases, with 14 bases remaining between them. The V and J genes are TRBV3-1 (or the pseudogene TRBV3-2) and TRBJ1-6, with D tentatively TRBD1 (5 bases). This TCR came from an adult who received the MenACWY meningococcal vaccine as a control. The starting material was peripheral blood, obtained 28 days after the second dose of the MenACWY control vaccine. The chain's CDR3 is CASSQGGGSVPLHF. The CDR3 coding sequence is TGTGCCAGCAGCCAAGGGGGCGGGTCGGTGCCCCTCCACTTT.